These 6 T cell receptor beta chains were all obtained from the same sample, sequenced in a study of blood T cell repertoires in COVID-19 (dated by TCRdb to the early 2020s). Receptors were amplified or captured by the immunoSEQ multiplex PCR assay. What TCRdb holds here is the immuneACCESS table cut down to in-frame rearrangements. Part of the clones is not present; checked against another copy, under half of the missing clones reflect an unresolved V gene, and the others are unexplained. The sample yields under 200,000 clones; 82% were counted once. The ten largest clones take up roughly 8% of the sample. Sequencing input: peripheral blood. The receptors originated from a woman aged 55-69 years with COVID-19, enrolled during active disease.

Only a few counts were recorded for this clone. The chain couples TRBV28 to TRBJ1-5, with 8 bases that match TRBD1. V trimming: 4 bases; J trimming: 6 bases; junction bases outside the gene matches: 8. The CDR3 consists of 15 residues. Germline assignment: CDR1 MDHEN and CDR2 SYDVKM. In DNA form, the CDR3 reads TGTGCCAGCAGTTCAGGACAGGGACGGAGTCAGCCCCAGCATTTT. Amino acid sequence: CASSSGQGRSQPQHF.

V is TRBV5-4 and J is TRBJ2-3; 12 bases line up with TRBD2. V shed 4 bases and J 2 bases; nucleotides not matched to a gene: 5. Germline CDR1 and CDR2: SGHNT and YYREEE (reference sequence). The CDR3 sequence is 16 residues long. The CDR3 region is CASSLGLAGITDTQYF. The CDR3 DNA reads as TGTGCCAGCAGCCTCGGACTAGCGGGGATCACAGATACGCAGTATTTT.

In the case of this clone: The same CDR3 is also encoded by other DNA sequences in this sample. V and J are TRBV24-1 and TRBJ1-5, with 7 nucleotides matching TRBD1. The CDR3 consists of 13 residues. Germline loops: CDR1 KGHDR, CDR2 SFDVKD. V dropped 4 bases and J dropped 5; count of bases not matched to a gene: 1. The chain's CDR3 is CATSDRGDQPQHF. The CDR3 nucleotides read TGTGCCACCAGTGACAGGGGGGATCAGCCCCAGCATTTT.

This clone was detected only once. The genes are TRBV3-1 (or the pseudogene TRBV3-2) and TRBJ2-2; TRBD2 matches at 8 bases. Germline V gene data show CDR1 as LGHDT and CDR2 as YNNKEL (reference sequence). The CDR3 consists of 15 residues. Unmatched junction bases numbered 6, after V lost 0 bases and J lost 9 bases. This CDR3 reads CASSQDTSGARELFF. As DNA, the CDR3 is TGTGCCAGCAGCCAAGATACTAGCGGTGCCCGGGAGCTGTTTTTT.

The chain links TRBV13 to TRBJ2-2, with 13 bases lining up with TRBD2. Trimming took 5 bases from V and 5 from J; bases not matched to a gene: 5. The germline V gene has CDR1 PRHDT and CDR2 FYEKMQ (reference sequence). The CDR3 has 16 amino acids. In DNA form, the CDR3 reads TGTGCCAGCAGCACCAGGACTAGCGGGAGTACCGGGGAGCTGTTTTTT. Translation: CASSTRTSGSTGELFF.

V gene TRBV28 combines with J gene TRBJ1-2; no firm D call. This CDR3 spans 13 amino acids. V gave up 5 bases and J gave up 8 bases, with 15 bases separating them. The germline V gene encodes CDR1 MDHEN and CDR2 SYDVKM. The CDR3 DNA sequence: TGTGCCAGCAGTACAGAGAGGGTTGGAGGCTACACCTTC. Protein sequence: CASSTERVGGYTF.